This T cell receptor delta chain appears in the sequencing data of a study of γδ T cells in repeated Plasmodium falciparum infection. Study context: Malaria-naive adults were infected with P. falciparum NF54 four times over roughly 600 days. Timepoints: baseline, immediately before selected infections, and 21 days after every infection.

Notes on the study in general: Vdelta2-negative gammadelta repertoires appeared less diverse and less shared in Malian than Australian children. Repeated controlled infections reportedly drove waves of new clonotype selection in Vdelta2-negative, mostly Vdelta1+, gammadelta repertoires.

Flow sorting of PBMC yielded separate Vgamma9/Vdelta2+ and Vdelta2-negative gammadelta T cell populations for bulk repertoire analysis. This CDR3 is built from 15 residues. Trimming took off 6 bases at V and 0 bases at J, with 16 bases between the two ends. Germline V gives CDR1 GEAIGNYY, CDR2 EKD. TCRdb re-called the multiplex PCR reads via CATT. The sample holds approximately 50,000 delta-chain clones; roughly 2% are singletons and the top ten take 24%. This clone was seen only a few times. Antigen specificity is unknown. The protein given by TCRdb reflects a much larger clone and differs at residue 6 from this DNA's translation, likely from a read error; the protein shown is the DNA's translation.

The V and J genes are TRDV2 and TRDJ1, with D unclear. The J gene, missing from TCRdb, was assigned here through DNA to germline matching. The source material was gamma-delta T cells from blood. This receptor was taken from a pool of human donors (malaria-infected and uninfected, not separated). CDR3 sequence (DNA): TGTGCCTGTCGCTGGAGGGGTCCGTACACCGATAAACTCATCTTT. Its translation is CACRWRGPYTDKLIF.